This T cell receptor (beta chain) comes out of a study of shared clonotypes between healthy human individuals. This CDR3 is 17 amino acids long. CDR1 is LNHNV, CDR2 YYDKDF, per germline (reference sequence). V shed 0 bases, J shed 5 bases, and the junction held 11 bases outside the gene matches. Tens of thousands of T cell genomes, or approximately 200 ng DNA, went into the sorted-subset replicate PCRs. Using immunoSEQ multiplex PCR, the repertoire was profiled, and TCRdb retains in-frame clones only, with some absent. The repertoire includes over 2,000,000 clones, about 94% of them detected once, and less than 2% sits in the top ten. Naivety among CD8 cells was defined by CD45RO negativity and positive CCR7 selection, thereby excluding terminally differentiated effector memory CD45RA+ cells. The donors were all Caucasian adults (living in Nashville, Tennessee).

This receptor was identified in a man younger than 35 in good health. Some clones in this sample may be carry-over from other donors' samples. The sample comprised naive CD8+ T cells from PBMCs. The rearrangement joins TRBV15 to TRBJ2-7; TRBD2 matches at 9 bases. The CDR3 DNA reads as TGTGCCACCAGCAGAGATGCGGGAGGGCACCTAATCCACGAGCAGTACTTC. Translation: CATSRDAGGHLIHEQYF.